The 28 T cell receptor beta chains below come from one sample, sequenced in a study of T-cell reconstitution after alpha-beta-depleted transplantation in children. Preparing the TCRbeta library involved the use of unique molecular identifiers. One entry per CDR3 protein, called by TCRdb with MiXCR from the PCR reads. The sample consists of approximately 83,000 distinct CDR3 sequences, roughly 8.4% of them appearing once. The sequencing used PBMCs from the stem cell graft donor, collected from the stem cell graft. The source is a human donor who donated a stem cell graft to a child with congenital amegakaryocytic thrombocytopenia.

This clonotype was counted many times. This sequence joins TRBV18 and TRBJ1-6; 9 nucleotides match TRBD1. The germline V gene has CDR1 KGHSH and CDR2 LQKENI. J was trimmed by 7 bases and V by 0 bases; bases with no gene match: 7. The CDR3 has 17 amino acids. The CDR3 DNA reads TGTGCCAGCTCACCACCCTCCGGGACAGGGCCCAATTCACCCCTCCACTTT. Translation gives CASSPPSGTGPNSPLHF.

This clonotype has at least ten counts. This chain joins TRBV20-1 and TRBJ2-7; D not resolved. Germline V gives CDR1 DFQATT, CDR2 SNEGSKA (reference sequence). The CDR3 covers 14 residues. V lost 6 bases and J lost 0, with 15 bases in between. The CDR3 sequence: CSALRNRDSYEQYF. The CDR3 DNA reads TGCAGTGCCCTTCGGAACCGAGACTCCTACGAGCAGTACTTC.

There are many counts of this clonotype. The V and J genes are TRBV20-1 and TRBJ2-7, with 10 bases fitting TRBD2. The trim removed 0 bases at V and 4 bases at J, leaving 12 bases unmatched. Germline CDR1 is DFQATT and CDR2 is SNEGSKA (reference sequence). The CDR3 runs to 17 residues. The CDR3 loop reads CSARDRRTSGVGYEQYF. The CDR3 DNA sequence: TGCAGTGCTAGAGACCGAAGGACTAGCGGTGTAGGGTACGAGCAGTACTTC.

This clonotype was counted ten times or more. The rearrangement uses TRBV20-1 and TRBJ2-5; 7 bases are shared with TRBD1. V shed 6 bases, J shed 5 bases, and the junction held 9 bases outside the gene matches. This CDR3 spans 13 amino acids. Germline assignment: CDR1 DFQATT and CDR2 SNEGSKA (reference sequence). CDR3 amino acids: CSADTGVRETQYF. CDR3 in DNA: TGCAGTGCAGACACAGGGGTCCGGGAGACCCAGTACTTC.

This clonotype was counted at least ten times. The V gene is TRBV5-1, the J gene TRBJ2-7; perhaps TRBD1 as D (6 bases). Trimming shortened V by 0 bases and J by 2 bases, and 9 bases separated the two germline ends. The CDR3 runs to 14 residues. The germline V gene encodes CDR1 SGHRS and CDR2 YFSETQ. The CDR3 sequence: CASSLGQAAYEQYF. In DNA, the CDR3 is TGCGCCAGCAGCTTGGGACAGGCAGCCTACGAGCAGTACTTC.

This clonotype was seen at least ten times. The chain joins TRBV5-1 to TRBJ2-2; D remains unclear. CDR3 length equals 15 residues. Per the germline V gene, CDR1 is SGHRS and CDR2 is YFSETQ. V was shortened by 0 bases and J by 1 base, with 7 bases between the two germline ends. The DNA for the CDR3 is TGCGCCAGCAGCTTGGGAAACGTGAACACCGGGGAGCTGTTTTTT. Translated, it gives CASSLGNVNTGELFF.

In its sample, this clonotype was seen many times. The J gene is TRBJ1-5, the V gene TRBV10-2; weak D call: TRBD1 (5 bases). The V gene lost 0 bases and the J gene lost 4 bases, with 7 bases spanning the gap. Germline V gene sequence: CDR1 WSHSY, CDR2 SAAADI. CDR3 length: 14 residues. The CDR3 spells CASSESEGNQPQHF. CDR3 nucleotides: TGCGCCAGCAGTGAGTCAGAGGGGAATCAGCCCCAGCATTTT.

This clonotype was seen repeatedly, ten times or more. The chain employs TRBV16 and TRBJ1-1, with 8 bases lining up with TRBD1. In germline, CDR1 is KGHSY, CDR2 FQNENV. The CDR3 is made up of 14 amino acids. V shed 5 bases and J 3 bases; nucleotides not matched to a gene: 5. The CDR3 loop reads CASSDRQGYTEAFF. In DNA, the CDR3 is TGTGCCAGCAGCGACCGACAGGGGTACACTGAAGCTTTCTTT.

This clonotype was seen only once. Just one base apart from a much larger clone, this may be a read error. The V call is TRBV4-3, the J call TRBJ1-1; D uncertain. Trimming shortened V by 0 bases and J by 7 bases, and 9 bases separated the two germline ends. Germline values: CDR1 LGHNA, CDR2 YSLEER. This CDR3 has 13 amino acids. The CDR3 spells CASSQDRLSEAFF. The CDR3, as DNA: TGCGCCAGCAGCCAAGACAGATTGAGTGAAGCTTTCTTT.

This clonotype was counted many times. The chain is built from TRBV6-2 or TRBV6-3 and TRBJ2-6; D call uncertain. This CDR3 comprises 14 residues. The germline CDR1 and CDR2 sequences are MNHEY and SVGEGT. Trimming cost V 7 bases and J 0 bases, with 7 bases left between them. CDR3 DNA sequence: TGTGCCAGCAACGGAGTCTCTGGGGCCAACGTCCTGACTTTC. This codes for CASNGVSGANVLTF.

This clonotype was seen at least ten times. The V call is TRBV7-2, the J call TRBJ1-3; D unresolved. The CDR3 spans 13 residues. CDR1 and CDR2 from the germline V gene are SGHTA and FQGNSA. V shed 5 bases and J shed 2 bases, with 7 bases lying between them. The CDR3 bases are TGTGCCAGCAGCCGGACGGCTGGAAACACCATATATTTT. Protein product: CASSRTAGNTIYF.

This clonotype occurred many times. The chain combines TRBV6-5 with TRBJ1-2, with D maybe TRBD1 (5 bases). In germline, CDR1 is MNHEY, CDR2 SVGAGI. The ends were cut back, 0 bases at V and 2 bases at J, with 16 bases in the middle. The CDR3 has 17 amino acids. The CDR3 DNA reads TGTGCCAGCAGTTACTCTGGTTCAGGGTCATTCAACTATGGCTACACCTTC. As protein: CASSYSGSGSFNYGYTF.

The chain couples TRBV6-1 to TRBJ1-1; D gene ambiguous. The V end was cut by 6 bases, the J end by 4 bases, with 15 bases between. There are 14 residues in the CDR3. Germline V CDR1 and CDR2: MNHNS, SASEGT. The CDR3 region is CASSPTLGSTEAFF. The CDR3 coding sequence is TGTGCCAGCAGCCCGACCCTGGGGAGCACTGAAGCTTTCTTT.

This clonotype was observed at least ten times. V gene TRBV20-1 combines with J gene TRBJ1-3, with TRBD1 identical over 8 bases. V lost 1 base to trimming and J lost 0 bases; unmatched junction nucleotides: 8. Germline values: CDR1 DFQATT, CDR2 SNEGSKA (reference sequence). The CDR3 contains 17 residues. The CDR3 region is CSARGTGTPYSGNTIYF. DNA for the CDR3: TGCAGTGCTAGAGGGACAGGGACCCCGTACTCTGGAAACACCATATATTTT.

This clonotype was seen at least ten times. The rearrangement links TRBV7-2 to TRBJ2-5; D remains ambiguous. The CDR3 has 16 amino acids. Deletions cut 1 base from V and 2 bases from J, with 14 bases between. Germline V CDR1 and CDR2: SGHTA, FQGNSA. The CDR3 reads CASSLDSMGSQETQYF. CDR3 nucleotide sequence: TGTGCCAGCAGCTTAGATTCTATGGGCAGTCAAGAGACCCAGTACTTC.

This clonotype was detected ten times or more. The rearrangement uses TRBV10-3 and TRBJ1-5, with TRBD1 as a possible D gene (5 bases). Germline V CDR1 and CDR2: ENHRY, SYGVKD. The CDR3 sequence is 13 residues long. V was trimmed by 10 bases and J by 5 bases, leaving 15 bases between them. The CDR3 loop reads CATTLGADQPQHF. The CDR3 DNA sequence: TGTGCCACCACTTTAGGGGCGGATCAGCCCCAGCATTTT.

This clonotype turned up a few times. A junction end diverges from the germline sequence, so it may reflect a read error. The chain recombines TRBV5-1 with TRBJ2-4, with D unresolved. The germline gives CDR1 SGHRS, CDR2 YFSETQ. The CDR3 length is 15 residues. The DNA of the CDR3 is TGCGCCAGCAGCTTGGAGATCGCGCCCAAAAACAGTCAGTACTTC. Amino acids: CASSLEIAPKNSQYF. Together with reference TRBV5-1 and TRBJ2-4, the CDR3 gives the full variable domain: KAGVTQTPRYLIKTRGQQVTLSCSPISGHRSVSWYQQTPGQGLQFLFEYFSETQRNKGNFPGRFSGRQFSNSRSEMNVSTLELGDSALYLCASSLEIAPKNSQYFGAGTRLSVL.

This clonotype was observed at least ten times. V gene TRBV7-8 combines with J gene TRBJ2-7; TRBD2 might be the D (6 bases). Trimming pared 2 bases from V and 6 bases from J, leaving 8 bases between. The CDR3 loop spans 12 amino acids. Germline CDR1 and CDR2: SGHVS and FQNEAQ. The CDR3 nucleotides read TGTGCCAGCAGCTTAAGAGCGGGCGAGCAGTACTTC. Amino acid sequence: CASSLRAGEQYF.

This clonotype appeared many times. The chain links TRBV5-1 to TRBJ1-6; 9 bases line up with TRBD1. The CDR3 spans 16 residues. The germline V gene has CDR1 SGHRS and CDR2 YFSETQ. Trimming cost V 0 bases and J 7 bases; bases outside gene matches: 5. CDR3 in amino acids: CASSLDTGGWNSPLHF. The CDR3 DNA is TGCGCCAGCAGCTTGGACACAGGGGGCTGGAATTCACCCCTCCACTTT.

Notes on this clonotype: This CDR3 is missing its conserved last phenylalanine or tryptophan, likely due to a read error. The V call is TRBV27, the J call TRBJ1-2; no reliable D call. The V end lost 8 bases, the J end lost 4 bases, and 11 bases lay between the germline ends. Germline lookup yields CDR1 MNHEY and CDR2 SMNVEV (reference sequence). There are 12 residues in the CDR3. The CDR3 sequence is CASVSPGYGYTL. The CDR3 nucleotides read TGTGCCAGCGTGTCCCCAGGCTATGGCTACACCTTG.

Ten or more counts support this clonotype. The gene calls are TRBV6-2 or TRBV6-3 and TRBJ2-1; 13 bases map to TRBD2. The CDR3 is made up of 15 amino acids. Unmatched junction bases numbered 6, after V lost 6 bases and J lost 7 bases. CDR1 is MNHEY and CDR2 is SVGEGT in the germline V gene. The CDR3 region has the DNA TGTGCCAGCAGCCGCGGACTAGCGGGAGCGAATGAGCAGTTCTTC. Translation: CASSRGLAGANEQFF.

Many counts were recorded for this clonotype. The genes are TRBV10-3 and TRBJ2-2, with 11 bases lining up with TRBD1. Per germline, CDR1 ENHRY and CDR2 SYGVKD. The CDR3 loop spans 15 amino acids. V dropped 5 bases and J dropped 4; count of bases not matched to a gene: 3. CDR3 DNA sequence: TGTGCCATCAGTCTGGGACAGGGGGGCACCGGGGAGCTGTTTTTT. It translates to CAISLGQGGTGELFF.

This clonotype occurred many times. This chain joins TRBV30 and TRBJ1-2; the D is unclear. Germline V gives CDR1 GTSNPN, CDR2 SVGIG (reference sequence). The V and J ends lost 3 bases and 8 bases respectively, with 13 bases between them. The CDR3 contains 12 residues. CDR3 loop: CAWSPSIPGYTF. CDR3 DNA: TGTGCCTGGAGCCCTTCGATCCCCGGCTACACCTTC. Variable domain in full (rest from reference TRBV30 and TRBJ1-2): SQTIHQWPATLVQPVGSPLSLECTVEGTSNPNLYWYRQAAGRGLQLLFYSVGIGQISSEVPQNLSASRPQDRQFILSSKKLLLSDSGFYLCAWSPSIPGYTFGSGTRLTVV.

The table lists this clonotype with many counts. This chain uses TRBV20-1 with TRBJ2-1; 8 nucleotides match TRBD1. The germline V gene encodes CDR1 DFQATT and CDR2 SNEGSKA (reference sequence). J lost 6 bases, V lost 0 bases, and 13 bases had no gene match. The CDR3 totals 17 residues. The CDR3 spells CSARDTKDRVFINEQFF. The CDR3 bases are TGCAGTGCTAGAGACACTAAGGACAGGGTATTTATCAATGAGCAGTTCTTC.

This clonotype was observed many times. The chain recombines TRBV6-5 with TRBJ2-7; tentative D call: TRBD2 (6 bases). The V gene's germline CDR1 is MNHEY and CDR2 SVGAGI. The CDR3 length is 14 residues. The germline V and J ends were trimmed by 5 bases and 2 bases, with 13 bases remaining between them. The CDR3 coding sequence is TGTGCCAGCAGTCCGCCGGGACTCCCCTACGAGCAGTACTTC. It yields the protein CASSPPGLPYEQYF.

Many counts were recorded for this clonotype. This chain connects TRBV29-1 to TRBJ2-1; D not certain. Germline V gives CDR1 SQVTM, CDR2 ANQGSEA. V dropped 4 bases and J dropped 0 bases, with 10 bases sitting between them. The CDR3 is made up of 14 amino acids. The CDR3 coding sequence is TGCAGCGTTGGGCTGGGAAGCTCCTACAATGAGCAGTTCTTC. This gives the protein CSVGLGSSYNEQFF.

This clonotype was seen more than once but under ten times. This chain uses TRBV6-5 with TRBJ1-2, with 9 nucleotides matching TRBD1. Germline V gene sequence: CDR1 MNHEY, CDR2 SVGAGI. Trimming cost V 1 base and J 3 bases; bases outside gene matches: 6. The CDR3 spans 16 residues. The CDR3 nucleotides read TGTGCCAGCAGTTACTGGACAGGGGCGGGTTACTATGGCTACACCTTC. Its translation: CASSYWTGAGYYGYTF.

This clonotype was recorded many times. V usage is TRBV5-1 and J usage is TRBJ1-3, with TRBD1 identical over 8 bases. V was pared by 3 bases and J by 7 bases, with 6 bases of the junction left unmatched. Germline V gene lookup returns CDR1 SGHRS and CDR2 YFSETQ. The CDR3 spans 14 residues. Here the CDR3 DNA reads TGCGCCAGCAGCTCTACAGGGGGGCAGAACACCATATATTTT. Its protein product is CASSSTGGQNTIYF.